A single sample gave rise to the 24 T cell receptor beta chains below, sequenced in a study of blood T cells in healthy people across ages. Alongside a J-beta primer mix, a sample-barcoded 5' primer served in a second PCR lasting about 6 to 12 cycles. From the 5' RACE reads, TCRdb called clonotypes with MiXCR, one entry per CDR3 protein. This sample has 600,000 to 850,000 distinct CDR3 sequences, with approximately 25% found just once. A further study also used this sample, focusing on T cells of mothers and their children.

The specimen sequenced was blood. The receptor source for this set is a boy aged 5-17 years in good health.

The J gene is TRBJ2-1, the V gene TRBV20-1, with D possibly being TRBD1 or TRBD2 (5 bases each). The end of the DNA is better explained by TRBJ2-7, so the J call may be wrong. This CDR3 is built from 15 residues. Per the germline V gene, CDR1 is DFQATT and CDR2 is SNEGSKA (reference sequence). The CDR3 loop is CSARDGTASHYEQYF. In DNA, the CDR3 is TGCAGTGCTAGAGATGGGACCGCTAGTCACTACGAGCAGTACTTC.

This rearrangement joins TRBV13 to TRBJ2-1; 7 bases match TRBD1. With V trimmed by 4 bases and J by 9 bases, 18 bases remained unmatched. The germline V gene encodes CDR1 PRHDT and CDR2 FYEKMQ (reference sequence). The CDR3 totals 17 residues. The CDR3 DNA follows: TGTGCCAGCAGCTCAGAACAGGGGCTAGGTCCAGGGGGTGAGCAGTTCTTC. It translates to CASSSEQGLGPGGEQFF.

There are a few counts of this clonotype. V is TRBV6-5 and J is TRBJ2-7; D is uncertain. The CDR3 extends over 14 amino acids. Germline CDR1 MNHEY, CDR2 SVGAGI. Trimming took off 2 bases at V and 2 bases at J, with 10 bases between the two ends. The DNA for the CDR3 is TGTGCCAGCAGTTACAAAGGCAGGACCTACGAGCAGTACTTC. Its translation: CASSYKGRTYEQYF.

The sample holds one count of this clonotype. The chain combines TRBV7-9 with TRBJ2-5; D is ambiguous. Trimming took 1 base from V and 5 from J, leaving 8 bases between them. There are 13 residues in the CDR3. Germline V gene sequence: CDR1 SEHNR, CDR2 FQNEAQ (reference sequence). The CDR3 loop is CASSLDIRETQYF. DNA of the CDR3: TGTGCCAGCAGCTTAGACATTAGGGAGACCCAGTACTTC. Based on the CDR3 plus reference TRBV7-9 and TRBJ2-5, the full variable domain is DTGVSQNPRHKITKRGQNVTFRCDPISEHNRLYWYRQTLGQGPEFLTYFQNEAQLEKSRLLSDRFSAERPKGSFSTLEIQRTEQGDSAMYLCASSLDIRETQYFGPGTRLLVL.

This clonotype occurred a few times. The genes are TRBV7-6 and TRBJ1-3; maybe TRBD1 (5 bases). Germline V gene lookup returns CDR1 SGHVS and CDR2 FNYEAQ. The CDR3 has 14 amino acids. V dropped 6 bases and J dropped 3 bases, with 12 bases sitting between them. The CDR3 loop is CASSAGSFGNTIYF. CDR3 nucleotides: TGTGCCAGCAGTGCAGGGTCGTTTGGAAACACCATATATTTT.

This clonotype appeared a few times. The rearrangement links TRBV3-1 to TRBJ2-3; 13 nucleotides line up with TRBD2. The junction had 4 bases not matched to a gene; V was cut back by 0 bases and J by 1 base. Germline CDR1 is LGHDT and CDR2 is YNNKEL (reference sequence). The CDR3 is 18 amino acids. In DNA, the CDR3 is TGTGCCAGCAGCCAAGAACAACTAGCGGGGGGGCGCACAGATACGCAGTATTTT. Its protein is CASSQEQLAGGRTDTQYF.

This clonotype showed up just a few times. This chain connects TRBV20-1 to TRBJ2-1; 8 bases are a match to TRBD2. Germline-derived CDR1 and CDR2 are DFQATT and SNEGSKA (reference sequence). The CDR3 is made up of 14 amino acids. The junction had 4 bases not matched to a gene; V was cut back by 1 base and J by 5 bases. CDR3 coding DNA: TGCAGTGCTAGAGGCGGGGGGCACGACAATGAGCAGTTCTTC. As protein: CSARGGGHDNEQFF.

This sequence joins TRBV6-1 and TRBJ2-5; D gene uncertain. Germline V gene lookup returns CDR1 MNHNS and CDR2 SASEGT. This CDR3 is 15 amino acids long. V lost 1 base and J 2 bases, leaving 11 bases between the germline ends. CDR3 nucleotides: TGTGCCAGCAGTGAAGATCCCCGGGTTCAAGAGACCCAGTACTTC. It translates to CASSEDPRVQETQYF.

This clonotype was counted only a few times. The chain uses TRBV3-1 and TRBJ2-5, with a possible D match to TRBD1 (5 bases). V was cut by 4 bases and J by 3 bases, with 15 bases left in between. The germline V gene encodes CDR1 LGHDT and CDR2 YNNKEL (reference sequence). The CDR3 consists of 15 residues. The CDR3 is CASSLPFSTEETQYF. CDR3 nucleotides: TGTGCCAGCAGCCTTCCATTTTCGACAGAAGAGACCCAGTACTTC.

The sample holds a few counts of this clonotype. The V and J genes are TRBV10-3 and TRBJ2-1; 10 positions agree with TRBD2. The CDR3 has 15 amino acids. Germline loops: CDR1 ENHRY, CDR2 SYGVKD. With V trimmed by 5 bases and J by 8 bases, 9 bases remained unmatched. Written as DNA, the CDR3 is TGTGCCATCAGTCGTACCGGGACTAGCGATGATGAGCAGTTCTTC. This gives the protein CAISRTGTSDDEQFF.

This clonotype was counted a few times. J is TRBJ2-1 and V is TRBV15; 11 bases match TRBD1. The CDR3 runs to 15 residues. The V gene's germline CDR1 is LNHNV and CDR2 YYDKDF (reference sequence). V gave up 5 bases and J gave up 6 bases; unmatched junction bases: 6. CDR3 protein: CATSRDRGASNEQFF. The CDR3 nucleotides read TGTGCCACCAGCCGGGACAGGGGGGCCTCCAATGAGCAGTTCTTC.

This clonotype was recorded only once. The V gene is TRBV11-2, the J gene TRBJ2-2; D is possibly TRBD2 (6 bases). The V end lost 5 bases, the J end lost 6 bases, and 10 bases lay between the germline ends. The CDR3 runs 13 residues. Per germline, CDR1 SGHAT and CDR2 FQNNGV. CDR3 DNA sequence: TGTGCCAGCAGCCGCGGGGAGGCCGGGGAGCTGTTTTTT. Its translation is CASSRGEAGELFF.

This clonotype was seen a few times. The gene calls are TRBV4-1 and TRBJ2-5, with no clear D. Germline CDR1 is MGHRA and CDR2 is YSYEKL. V lost 0 bases and J lost 4, with 9 bases in between. The CDR3 is 14 residues long. The CDR3 coding sequence is TGCGCCAGCAGCCAAGACCCTGCAGGAGAGACCCAGTACTTC. It yields the protein CASSQDPAGETQYF.

This sequence joins TRBV6-5 and TRBJ2-5; 7 nucleotides align to TRBD1. V dropped 5 bases and J dropped 5; count of bases not matched to a gene: 11. Germline V gene lookup returns CDR1 MNHEY and CDR2 SVGAGI. The CDR3 covers 15 residues. CDR3 coding DNA: TGTGCCAGCAGTCCCCCAACGACAGGGCGGGAGACCCAGTACTTC. Amino acid sequence: CASSPPTTGRETQYF.

This clonotype was seen a few times. The genes are TRBV20-1 and TRBJ2-5, with 11 bases aligning to TRBD2. Germline CDR1 DFQATT, CDR2 SNEGSKA (reference sequence). There are 14 residues in the CDR3. V dropped 4 bases and J dropped 4; count of bases not matched to a gene: 5. This CDR3 reads CSAKSLAGGETQYF. Written as DNA, the CDR3 is TGCAGTGCTAAGTCTCTAGCGGGGGGAGAGACCCAGTACTTC.

The table lists this clonotype with a few counts. The chain uses TRBV20-1 and TRBJ2-7, with D perhaps TRBD2 (5 bases). The CDR3 length is 15 residues. V was pared by 0 bases and J by 5 bases, with 17 bases between. The germline gives CDR1 DFQATT, CDR2 SNEGSKA (reference sequence). The CDR3 here is CSARDVRGSLDEQYF. The CDR3 coding sequence is TGCAGTGCTAGAGATGTACGGGGATCCCTAGACGAGCAGTACTTC.

This clonotype was seen a few times. V gene TRBV7-9 combines with J gene TRBJ2-3; no clear D. V lost 4 bases to trimming and J lost 0 bases, with 14 bases between them. CDR1 is SEHNR and CDR2 is FQNEAQ in the germline V gene (reference sequence). This CDR3 contains 16 residues. The CDR3 spells CASSYPDTLSTDTQYF. The CDR3 DNA follows: TGTGCCAGCAGCTACCCCGATACACTTAGCACAGATACGCAGTATTTT.

J is TRBJ2-7 and V is TRBV5-5; 7 nucleotides agree with TRBD1. The CDR3 length is 16 residues. In germline, CDR1 is SGHKS, CDR2 YYEKEE (reference sequence). V shed 3 bases and J 3 bases; nucleotides not matched to a gene: 12. The CDR3 protein is CASSYETGTAYYEQYF. DNA of the CDR3: TGTGCCAGCAGCTACGAAACCGGGACAGCGTACTACGAGCAGTACTTC.

This clonotype showed up just once. This sequence joins TRBV28 and TRBJ1-1; 8 bases line up with TRBD1. Germline assignment: CDR1 MDHEN and CDR2 SYDVKM. Trimming took 4 bases from V and 5 from J; bases not matched to a gene: 6. The CDR3 is 14 residues long. The CDR3 coding sequence is TGTGCCAGCAGTTCCCCAGGGGGCGGGACTGAAGCTTTCTTT. It translates to CASSSPGGGTEAFF. Based on the CDR3 plus reference TRBV28 and TRBJ1-1, the full variable domain is DVKVTQSSRYLVKRTGEKVFLECVQDMDHENMFWYRQDPGLGLRLIYFSYDVKMKEKGDIPEGYSVSREKKERFSLILESASTNQTSMYLCASSSPGGGTEAFFGQGTRLTVV.

The CDR3 here is CASRWTHNEQFF. In DNA, the CDR3 is TGTGCCAGCAGGTGGACACACAATGAGCAGTTCTTC. The chain couples TRBV12-3 or TRBV12-4 to TRBJ2-1; perhaps TRBD1 as D (5 bases). The CDR3 is 12 amino acids. The V end was cut by 6 bases, the J end by 5 bases, with 8 bases between.

This clonotype has only a few counts. The J gene is TRBJ2-5, the V gene TRBV7-9; tentatively, D is TRBD2 (7 bases). The J call is doubtful: the DNA matches TRBJ2-7 better. The CDR3 length is 16 residues. Germline V CDR1 and CDR2: SEHNR, FQNEAQ (reference sequence). The CDR3 DNA reads as TGTGCCAGCACCCAGAACAGGGAGGGTAGGAGCTACGAGCAGTACTTC. It yields the protein CASTQNREGRSYEQYF.

The genes are TRBV29-1 and TRBJ1-2; perhaps TRBD1 as D (5 bases). With 1 base removed from V and 2 bases from J, the gap between germline ends came to 8 bases. This CDR3 is built from 13 residues. Germline-derived CDR1 and CDR2 are SQVTM and ANQGSEA. For the CDR3, the DNA is TGCAGCGTTGAAGCCAGGGAGAACTATGGCTACACCTTC. Translating it yields CSVEARENYGYTF.

The chain recombines TRBV7-9 with TRBJ2-3, with a possible D match to TRBD2 (6 bases). Germline V gene lookup returns CDR1 SEHNR and CDR2 FQNEAQ (reference sequence). Trimming stripped 5 bases from V and 4 bases from J, with 16 bases between. The CDR3 runs to 15 residues. The CDR3 sequence: CASSRSLALPDTQYF. CDR3 DNA: TGTGCCAGCAGCCGCAGTCTAGCGCTTCCAGATACGCAGTATTTT.

This chain connects TRBV3-1 to TRBJ2-1; 8 bases agree with TRBD1. This CDR3 has 15 residues. The ends lost 3 bases at V and 4 bases at J; junction bases unmatched: 5. Germline V CDR1 and CDR2: LGHDT, YNNKEL (reference sequence). CDR3: CASSHRDRTYNEQFF. The CDR3 DNA sequence: TGTGCCAGCAGCCACCGGGACAGGACTTACAATGAGCAGTTCTTC.